The 25 T cell receptor beta chains in this list originate from one sample, sequenced in a study of blood T cells in healthy people across ages. A sample-barcoded 5' primer and a J-beta primer mix were used in a second PCR of roughly 7 to 11 cycles. Each CDR3 protein gets one entry after TCRdb re-called the 5' RACE reads with MiXCR. The sample contains approximately 880,000 distinct CDR3 sequences, 40% to 60% of which appear only once. The material sequenced was blood. These receptors all come from a man aged 25 to 40 in good health.

V usage is TRBV28 and J usage is TRBJ2-3, with no clear D. The V and J ends lost 3 bases and 1 base respectively, with 8 bases between them. CDR3 length: 14 amino acids. CDR1 and CDR2 (germline): MDHEN, SYDVKM. The CDR3, as DNA: TGTGCCAGCAGTTTGGGCAGACGCACAGATACGCAGTATTTT. Translated, it gives CASSLGRRTDTQYF.

This clonotype was counted a single time. This rearrangement joins TRBV10-2 to TRBJ1-5; D uncertain. The germline V and J ends were trimmed by 7 bases and 5 bases, with 12 bases remaining between them. Germline CDR1 reads WSHSY; CDR2 reads SAAADI. There are 13 residues in the CDR3. The CDR3 sequence: CASKGRIDQPQHF. The CDR3 DNA reads TGCGCCAGCAAAGGACGAATCGATCAGCCCCAGCATTTT.

The rearrangement joins TRBV12-3 or TRBV12-4 to TRBJ1-2; 7 nucleotides align to TRBD1. The trim removed 6 bases at V and 4 bases at J, leaving 11 bases unmatched. This CDR3 spans 15 amino acids. CDR3 in amino acids: CASRGTGVGGYGYTF. The CDR3, as DNA: TGTGCCAGCAGAGGAACAGGGGTAGGGGGCTATGGCTACACCTTC.

This clonotype has just a few counts. This chain joins TRBV30 and TRBJ1-4; no firm D call. This CDR3 has 14 residues. In germline, CDR1 is GTSNPN, CDR2 SVGIG (reference sequence). V dropped 1 base and J dropped 0 bases, with 6 bases sitting between them. In DNA, the CDR3 is TGTGCCTGGAGTGACGGGGCAACTAATGAAAAACTGTTTTTT. It encodes CAWSDGATNEKLFF. Complete variable domain (other parts from reference TRBV30 and TRBJ1-4): SQTIHQWPATLVQPVGSPLSLECTVEGTSNPNLYWYRQAAGRGLQLLFYSVGIGQISSEVPQNLSASRPQDRQFILSSKKLLLSDSGFYLCAWSDGATNEKLFFGSGTQLSVL.

V is TRBV7-9 and J is TRBJ2-1; TRBD1 aligns across 7 bases. Per the germline V gene, CDR1 is SEHNR and CDR2 is FQNEAQ (reference sequence). This CDR3 comprises 15 residues. The V and J ends lost 1 base and 7 bases, in that order; junction bases with no gene match: 7. This chain's CDR3 is CASSLVSQGVNEQFF. The DNA for the CDR3 is TGTGCCAGCAGCTTAGTTAGCCAGGGGGTTAATGAGCAGTTCTTC.

This chain joins TRBV7-2 and TRBJ2-1; TRBD2 matches 8 bases. This CDR3 comprises 15 residues. Trimming removed 1 base from V and 7 bases from J; junction bases left unmatched: 6. Germline V CDR1 and CDR2: SGHTA, FQGNSA. CDR3 amino acids: CASSLGVGGVNEQFF. The CDR3 DNA is TGTGCCAGCAGCTTAGGGGTCGGGGGGGTTAATGAGCAGTTCTTC.

This clonotype was found a few times. The rearrangement joins TRBV6-4 to TRBJ2-1; TRBD2 matches 9 bases. V shed 9 bases, J shed 0 bases, and the junction held 9 bases outside the gene matches. CDR1 is MRHNA, CDR2 SNTAGT, per germline. The CDR3 totals 16 residues. The DNA for the CDR3 is TGTGCCAGTCGTCCTAGCGGGGCAAGCTCCTACAATGAGCAGTTCTTC. Amino acid sequence: CASRPSGASSYNEQFF.

This chain uses TRBV7-9 with TRBJ2-7; 9 bases match TRBD2. Per germline, CDR1 SEHNR and CDR2 FQNEAQ (reference sequence). CDR3 length: 15 residues. The J segment lost 1 base and the V segment lost 6 bases, leaving 7 bases of the junction unmatched. The CDR3 DNA reads as TGTGCCAGCAGTCGTCTCGGACTAGCGTCCTACGAGCAGTACTTC. Amino acids: CASSRLGLASYEQYF. Full variable domain (remainder filled in from reference TRBV7-9 and TRBJ2-7): DTGVSQNPRHKITKRGQNVTFRCDPISEHNRLYWYRQTLGQGPEFLTYFQNEAQLEKSRLLSDRFSAERPKGSFSTLEIQRTEQGDSAMYLCASSRLGLASYEQYFGPGTRLTVT.

V and J are TRBV20-1 and TRBJ2-7, with TRBD1 matching 7 bases. Per germline, CDR1 DFQATT and CDR2 SNEGSKA (reference sequence). V gave up 5 bases and J gave up 2 bases; unmatched junction bases: 3. CDR3 size: 12 residues. The CDR3 DNA sequence: TGCAGTGCTGAGGGGACAGCCTACGAGCAGTACTTC. Translation: CSAEGTAYEQYF.

Concerning this clonotype itself: One end of the junction is discordant with germline, which a read error may explain. The chain combines TRBV5-1 with TRBJ2-2, with 10 positions matching TRBD2. The CDR3 consists of 15 residues. The V gene's germline CDR1 is SGHRS and CDR2 YFSETQ. This chain's CDR3 is CASSILAGNTGEQFF. The CDR3 nucleotides read TGCGCCAGCAGTATACTAGCGGGGAACACCGGGGAGCAGTTTTTT.

This clonotype appeared many times. The chain carries TRBV3-1 and TRBJ1-2, with TRBD1 identical over 8 bases. CDR1 is LGHDT and CDR2 is YNNKEL in the germline V gene (reference sequence). CDR3 size: 14 residues. Germline trimming cut 4 bases from V and 6 bases from J; bases unmatched to any gene: 7. The CDR3 reads CASSRLGTGDGYTF. CDR3 in DNA: TGTGCCAGCAGCCGTCTCGGGACAGGTGATGGCTACACCTTC.

The chain combines TRBV20-1 with TRBJ2-1; D is unresolved. This CDR3 comprises 14 residues. The germline V gene encodes CDR1 DFQATT and CDR2 SNEGSKA (reference sequence). Between the trimmed V and J ends, which lost 0 bases and 9 bases, there was a span of 15 bases. The CDR3 loop reads CSAREATDSGEQFF. CDR3 DNA sequence: TGCAGTGCTAGAGAAGCGACCGACTCTGGTGAGCAGTTCTTC.

V gene TRBV6-1 combines with J gene TRBJ1-5; 7 positions match TRBD1. Germline CDR1 reads MNHNS; CDR2 reads SASEGT. The V segment lost 2 bases and the J segment 4 bases; nucleotides outside the gene matches: 14. CDR3 length: 18 residues. Written as DNA, the CDR3 is TGTGCCAGCAGTGAAACCCAAAAGACAGGGAAGGGGAATCAGCCCCAGCATTTT. This encodes CASSETQKTGKGNQPQHF.

The chain couples TRBV4-1 to TRBJ1-1; 7 bases map to TRBD1. CDR1 is MGHRA and CDR2 is YSYEKL in the germline V gene. V shed 3 bases and J 4 bases; nucleotides not matched to a gene: 8. This CDR3 is 15 amino acids long. CDR3 amino acids: CASSQRTDRSTEAFF. DNA for the CDR3: TGCGCCAGCAGCCAGCGGACGGACAGGTCCACTGAAGCTTTCTTT.

The CDR3 DNA is TGTGCCAGCACCCCCATGGGCTACGAGCAGTACTTC. Translated, it gives CASTPMGYEQYF. V usage is TRBV2 and J usage is TRBJ2-7; D is unclear. The germline V gene has CDR1 SNHLY and CDR2 FYNNEI. The CDR3 is made up of 12 amino acids. Trimming shortened V by 7 bases and J by 3 bases, and 10 bases separated the two germline ends. Filled out from reference TRBV2 and TRBJ2-7, the complete variable domain reads EPEVTQTPSHQVTQMGQEVILRCVPISNHLYFYWYRQILGQKVEFLVSFYNNEISEKSEIFDDQFSVERPDGSNFTLKIRSTKLEDSAMYFCASTPMGYEQYFGPGTRLTVT.

The chain joins TRBV4-1 to TRBJ2-5; no clear D gene. The CDR3 has 13 residues. V was shortened by 4 bases and J by 5 bases, with 11 bases between the two germline ends. CDR1 is MGHRA and CDR2 is YSYEKL in the germline V gene. The CDR3 nucleotides are TGCGCCAGCAGCCGAACCCAACGTGAGACCCAGTACTTC. Translated, it gives CASSRTQRETQYF.

The chain links TRBV4-3 to TRBJ2-3; D possibly corresponds to TRBD1 (6 bases). The CDR3 is 15 residues long. Germline V gene data show CDR1 as LGHNA and CDR2 as YSLEER. The V end was cut by 1 base, the J end by 5 bases, with 13 bases between. The CDR3 nucleotides read TGCGCCAGCAGCCAAGGTTACAGGGCTGGAGATACGCAGTATTTT. Translation: CASSQGYRAGDTQYF.

The CDR3 DNA is TGTGCCAGCAGCCTTCGACACCCAACTAATGAAAAACTGTTTTTT. Translation: CASSLRHPTNEKLFF. The chain is built from TRBV3-1 and TRBJ1-4; D is uncertain. The CDR3 runs 15 residues. Looked up from germline, CDR1 is LGHDT and CDR2 is YNNKEL (reference sequence). Trimming pared 4 bases from V and 0 bases from J, leaving 9 bases between.

V is TRBV28 and J is TRBJ2-7, with a tentative D call TRBD1 (7 bases). Germline CDR1 is MDHEN and CDR2 is SYDVKM. The CDR3 is 14 amino acids. V lost 6 bases to trimming and J lost 7 bases, with 19 bases between them. As DNA, the CDR3 is TGTGCCAGCAGCCCAGGGGGGCGAAACAATGAGCAGTACTTC. Translating gives CASSPGGRNNEQYF.

The CDR3 DNA reads as TGTGCCAGCAGGCCGGGAACCCATCAGCCCCAGCATTTT. Its translation: CASRPGTHQPQHF. This sequence joins TRBV6-5 and TRBJ1-5, with D hard to call. V was trimmed by 6 bases and J by 5 bases, leaving 11 bases between them. Per the germline V gene, CDR1 is MNHEY and CDR2 is SVGAGI. The length of the CDR3 is 13 residues.

The gene calls are TRBV7-2 and TRBJ2-1; D not resolved. The germline CDR1 and CDR2 sequences are SGHTA and FQGNSA. The CDR3 runs 16 residues. V was shortened by 1 base and J by 6 bases, with 16 bases between the two germline ends. CDR3 nucleotide sequence: TGTGCCAGCAGCTTAGTCGGCTGGGAAACCTGCAATGAGCAGTTCTTC. Protein sequence: CASSLVGWETCNEQFF.

With regard to this clonotype: One junction end disagrees with the germline gene, perhaps due to a read error. The J gene is TRBJ2-1, the V gene TRBV7-3, with 7 bases aligning to TRBD1. CDR3 length equals 15 residues. Germline loops: CDR1 SGHTA, CDR2 FQGTGA. The DNA for the CDR3 is TGTCCCAGCAGCTTCGGGACAGTATCCTACAATGAGCAGTTCTTC. Translation: CPSSFGTVSYNEQFF.

As to this clonotype: A junction end diverges from the germline sequence, so it may reflect a read error. The chain combines TRBV4-2 with TRBJ2-2; 9 bases are shared with TRBD2. Germline V lookup: CDR1 LGHNA, CDR2 YNFKEQ. The length of the CDR3 is 17 residues. CDR3: CASNQVERGDYTGELFF. CDR3 nucleotide sequence: TGTGCCAGCAACCAAGTCGAGCGGGGGGACTACACCGGGGAGCTGTTTTTT.

The V call is TRBV2, the J call TRBJ2-7, with D unclear. Germline CDR1 SNHLY, CDR2 FYNNEI. Trimming pared 7 bases from V and 6 bases from J, leaving 13 bases between. The CDR3 is 12 residues long. CDR3 in amino acids: CASTLVRSEQYF. CDR3 coding DNA: TGTGCCAGCACCTTGGTTCGGAGCGAGCAGTACTTC.

This sequence joins TRBV6-6 and TRBJ1-2; 7 bases line up with TRBD1. The V gene's germline CDR1 is MNHNY and CDR2 SVGAGI (reference sequence). This CDR3 region has 17 residues. The V gene end was trimmed by 2 bases and the J gene end by 0 bases; junction bases not matched to a gene: 9. CDR3 bases: TGTGCCAGCAGTTACGGGTTCGGGGACAGAGCTAACTATGGCTACACCTTC. As protein: CASSYGFGDRANYGYTF.